There are many counts of the clone carrying this T cell receptor (beta chain). Amplified TCR beta CDR3 regions derived from RNA transcripts. HTBI primers drove first-round RT-PCR of the TCR CDR3. One entry per CDR3 protein results from TCRdb running MiXCR on the multiplex PCR reads. Altogether almost 600,000 distinct CDR3 sequences are present, approximately 15% being singletons, with the ten largest covering approximately 5.7%. CDR3 length equals 14 residues. Germline V gene sequence: CDR1 SGHNT, CDR2 YENEEA. V was clipped by 5 bases and J by 8 bases, with 18 bases between them. Among the patients, aged 18 to 65, hyperthyroidism was newly diagnosed and had lasted under 2 months. Diagnostic assessment was based on clinical symptoms, serum thyroxine and TRAb, thyroid ultrasound and orbital computed tomography. This sample is drawn from a study of T cells in Graves' hyperthyroidism and ophthalmopathy.

The sequencing input was blood. The TCR originated in a woman younger than 45 with Graves' hyperthyroidism that later progressed to Graves' ophthalmopathy. V usage is TRBV11-3 and J usage is TRBJ2-5; D possibly uses TRBD1 or TRBD2 (5 bases each). The CDR3 loop reads CASSHGTVQSTQYF. CDR3 sequence (DNA): TGTGCCAGCAGCCACGGGACGGTTCAATCCACCCAGTACTTC.